This T cell receptor (beta chain) was sequenced for a study of shared clonotypes between healthy human individuals. Study at large: CD4 naive and memory got three plates each, CD8 naive two, CD8 memory one.

Per the original data handling: Junction-only sequences without quality scores came from ImmunoSEQ, so filtering differed. Generated by immunoSEQ multiplex PCR, the TCRdb table keeps only in-frame clones and is missing some. The DNA was the basis for D and trimming; V, J and clone size are from that table. Here the sample spans 1,400,000 or so clones, approximately 98.5% being singletons. This CDR3 spans 15 amino acids. CDR1 is MDHEN and CDR2 is SYDVKM in the germline V gene. V was cut by 6 bases and J by 1 base, with 15 bases left in between. Sequenced material: naive CD4+ T cells sorted from blood. The subset here: CD45RA+ positively selected. This TCR was sampled from a man aged 25 to 40 in good health. The chain has TRBV28 and TRBJ2-5; D is uncertain. The CDR3, as DNA: TGTGCCAGCAGCCTTAGCTTGTCTCGCCAAGAGACCCAGTACTTC. Translating it yields CASSLSLSRQETQYF.